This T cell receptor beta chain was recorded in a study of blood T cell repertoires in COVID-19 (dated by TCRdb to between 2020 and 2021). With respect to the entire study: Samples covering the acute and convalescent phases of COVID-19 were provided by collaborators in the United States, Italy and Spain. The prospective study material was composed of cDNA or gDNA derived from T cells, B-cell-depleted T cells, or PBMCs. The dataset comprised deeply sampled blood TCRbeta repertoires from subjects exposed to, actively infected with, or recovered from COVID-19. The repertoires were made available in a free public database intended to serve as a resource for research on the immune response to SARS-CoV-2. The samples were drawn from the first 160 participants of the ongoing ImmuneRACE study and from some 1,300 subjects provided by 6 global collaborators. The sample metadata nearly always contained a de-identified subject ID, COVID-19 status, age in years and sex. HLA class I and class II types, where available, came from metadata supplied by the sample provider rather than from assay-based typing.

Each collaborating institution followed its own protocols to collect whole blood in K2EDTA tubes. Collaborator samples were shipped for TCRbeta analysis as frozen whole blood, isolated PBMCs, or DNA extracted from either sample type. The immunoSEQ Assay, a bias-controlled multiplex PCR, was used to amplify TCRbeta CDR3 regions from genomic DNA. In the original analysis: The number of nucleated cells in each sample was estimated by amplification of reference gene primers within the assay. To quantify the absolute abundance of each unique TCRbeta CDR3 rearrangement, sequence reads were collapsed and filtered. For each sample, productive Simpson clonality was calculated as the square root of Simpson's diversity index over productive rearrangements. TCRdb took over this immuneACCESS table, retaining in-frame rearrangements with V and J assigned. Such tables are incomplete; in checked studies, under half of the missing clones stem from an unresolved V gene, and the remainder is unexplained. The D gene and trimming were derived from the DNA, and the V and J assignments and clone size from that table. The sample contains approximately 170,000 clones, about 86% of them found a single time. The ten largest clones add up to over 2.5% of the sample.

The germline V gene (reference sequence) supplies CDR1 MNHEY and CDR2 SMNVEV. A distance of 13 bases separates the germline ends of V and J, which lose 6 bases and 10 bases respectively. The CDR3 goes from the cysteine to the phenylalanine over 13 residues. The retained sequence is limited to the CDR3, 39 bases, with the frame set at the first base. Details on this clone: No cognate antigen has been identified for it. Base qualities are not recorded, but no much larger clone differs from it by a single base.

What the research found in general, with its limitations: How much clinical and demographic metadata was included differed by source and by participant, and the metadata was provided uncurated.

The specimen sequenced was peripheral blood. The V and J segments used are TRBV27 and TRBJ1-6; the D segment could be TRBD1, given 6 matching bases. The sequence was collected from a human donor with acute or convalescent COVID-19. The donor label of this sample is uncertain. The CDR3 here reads CASSQGSQSPLHF. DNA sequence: TGTGCCAGCAGCCAGGGGAGCCAATCACCCCTCCACTTT.